This T cell receptor (beta chain) was recorded in a study of blood T cell repertoires in COVID-19. The overall study: Samples representing acute and convalescent COVID-19 were sourced from the United States, Italy and Spain. Sources were T cells, B-cell-depleted T cells, or PBMCs; the material itself was cDNA or gDNA.

Per the authors' pipeline: For nucleated cells, counts were estimated from reference gene primer amplification. Produced via immunoSEQ multiplex PCR; TCRdb's table is partial and in-frame only. The DNA was the basis for D and trimming; V, J and clone size are from that table. The repertoire includes roughly 230,000 clones, 85% to 90% of them detected once, and around 2.3% sits in the top ten. Seattle participants joined during active infection and were tracked over time. The V and J ends lost 2 bases and 0 bases respectively, with 11 bases between them. This CDR3 has 16 amino acids. The germline V gene encodes CDR1 SGHTA and CDR2 FQGNSA.

The source is a woman aged 60-75 years with COVID-19, enrolled during active disease. Sequencing used peripheral blood. The J gene is TRBJ1-5, the V gene TRBV7-2; maybe TRBD1 (5 bases). CDR3 nucleotide sequence: TGTGCCAGCAGCTTAACCCGGGACTTTAGCAATCAGCCCCAGCATTTT. Amino acids: CASSLTRDFSNQPQHF.